This T cell receptor beta chain is from a study of tumor-infiltrating lymphocytes in primary liver carcinoma. Study in general: Patients, male and female, were 30 to 69 years old. Between roughly 4.2 and 10 cm across, the tumors were all of stage T1-T3 N0M0.

The CDR3 runs 13 residues. Germline CDR1 reads SQVTM; CDR2 reads ANQGSEA. Investigators took RNA and DNA out together from 20-30 mg of unsorted bulk tissue. On this clonotype: The junction does not match germline at one end; this may be a read error.

The researchers produced TCR beta cDNA from 450 to 600 ng total RNA with a constant-region primer. Libraries of TCR beta came from three nested multiplex PCR rounds with slightly modified ARM-PCR. Researchers ran the first two PCR rounds for approximately 10 cycles each with TRBV1-TRBV30 forward primers and a C-beta reverse primer. TCRdb ran MiXCR on the multiplex PCR reads and lists one entry per CDR3 protein. The table has more than 20,000 distinct CDR3 sequences, 65% to 85% seen once; the top ten hold over 35%. The sample taken for sequencing was liver tumor tissue from sampling region 1. Sample subset: tumor region T1, superior pole. The chain has TRBV29-1 and TRBJ1-1, with D possibly matching TRBD1 (5 bases). This receptor was identified in a man in his forties with primary liver carcinoma and hepatitis B virus infection. CDR3 amino acids: CSVVRGGDIEAFF. CDR3 nucleotide sequence: TGCAGCGTTGTAAGGGGCGGCGACATTGAAGCCTTCTTT. Filled out from reference TRBV29-1 and TRBJ1-1, the complete variable domain reads SAVISQKPSRDICQRGTSLTIQCQVDSQVTMMFWYRQQPGQSLTLIATANQGSEATYESGFVIDKFPISRPNLTFSTLTVSNMSPEDSSIYLCSVVRGGDIEAFFGQGTRLTVV.